This T cell receptor beta chain was recovered during a study of cytomegalovirus exposure and HLA in healthy donors. General study results and limits: An analysis done earlier found most TCR beta V segments productive about 87% or about 30% of the time. In a later analysis, productive TCRs from donors in an Asian-associated ancestry cluster reportedly carried fewer N-insertions than the cohort mean.

Nominally healthy donors were sampled, though unrecorded immune exposures were likely. Primers for the PCR totalled 60 Vbeta and 13 Jbeta. Measured with immunoSEQ multiplex PCR; TCRdb has only the in-frame clones, and not every one. This sample carries under 200,000 clones, 75% to 85% of them seen once, and the ten largest clones take roughly 4.7%. The CDR3 covers 13 residues. V dropped 7 bases and J dropped 6 bases, with 13 bases sitting between them. In germline, CDR1 is MDHEN, CDR2 SYDVKM. This clone occurred a few times. No antigen is known for it. J is TRBJ2-4 and V is TRBV28, with a tentative D call TRBD2 (6 bases). The TCR originated in a man aged 30-40 years in good health and CMV-seronegative. Sequenced material: PBMCs. CDR3 nucleotides: TGTGCCAGCACCCCCGGGGGAAGAAACATTCAGTACTTC. Its protein product is CASTPGGRNIQYF. Variable domain in full (rest from reference TRBV28 and TRBJ2-4): DVKVTQSSRYLVKRTGEKVFLECVQDMDHENMFWYRQDPGLGLRLIYFSYDVKMKEKGDIPEGYSVSREKKERFSLILESASTNQTSMYLCASTPGGRNIQYFGAGTRLSVL.